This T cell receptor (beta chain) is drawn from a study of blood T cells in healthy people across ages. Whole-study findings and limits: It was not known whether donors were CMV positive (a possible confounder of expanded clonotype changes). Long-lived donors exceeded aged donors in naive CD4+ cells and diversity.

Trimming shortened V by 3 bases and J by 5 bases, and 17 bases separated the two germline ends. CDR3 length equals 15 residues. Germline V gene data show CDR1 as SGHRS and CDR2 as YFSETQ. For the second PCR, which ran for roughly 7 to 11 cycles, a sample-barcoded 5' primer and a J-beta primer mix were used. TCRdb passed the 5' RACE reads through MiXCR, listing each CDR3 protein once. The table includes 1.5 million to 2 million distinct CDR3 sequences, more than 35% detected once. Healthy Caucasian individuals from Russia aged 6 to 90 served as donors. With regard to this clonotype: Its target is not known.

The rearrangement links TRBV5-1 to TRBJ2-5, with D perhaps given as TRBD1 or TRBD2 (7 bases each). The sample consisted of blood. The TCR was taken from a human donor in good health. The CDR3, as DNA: TGCGCCAGCAGCTCTCAGGGGGGGGCAGGGGAGACCCAGTACTTC. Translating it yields CASSSQGGAGETQYF. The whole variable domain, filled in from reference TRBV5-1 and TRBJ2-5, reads KAGVTQTPRYLIKTRGQQVTLSCSPISGHRSVSWYQQTPGQGLQFLFEYFSETQRNKGNFPGRFSGRQFSNSRSEMNVSTLELGDSALYLCASSSQGGAGETQYFGPGTRLLVL.